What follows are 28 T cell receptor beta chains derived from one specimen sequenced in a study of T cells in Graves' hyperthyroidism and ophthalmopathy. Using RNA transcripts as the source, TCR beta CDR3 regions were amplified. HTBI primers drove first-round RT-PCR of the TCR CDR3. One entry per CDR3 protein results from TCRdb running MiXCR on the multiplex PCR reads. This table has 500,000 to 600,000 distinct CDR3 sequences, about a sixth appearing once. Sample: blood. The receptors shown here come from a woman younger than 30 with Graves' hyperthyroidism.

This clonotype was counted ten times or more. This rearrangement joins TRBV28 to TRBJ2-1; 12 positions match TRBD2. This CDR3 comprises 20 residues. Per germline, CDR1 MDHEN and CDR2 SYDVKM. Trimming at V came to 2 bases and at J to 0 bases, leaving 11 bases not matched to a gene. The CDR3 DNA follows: TGTGCCAGCAGTTTACCTACCGCCGGGACTAGCGGGCTCTCCTACAATGAGCAGTTCTTC. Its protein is CASSLPTAGTSGLSYNEQFF.

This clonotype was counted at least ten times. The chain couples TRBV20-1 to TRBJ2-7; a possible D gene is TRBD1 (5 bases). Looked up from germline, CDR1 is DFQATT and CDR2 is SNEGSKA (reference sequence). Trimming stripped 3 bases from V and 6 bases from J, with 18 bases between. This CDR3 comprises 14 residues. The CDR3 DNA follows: TGCAGTGCTAGGGGGCAGGGAATTGCCTTCGAGCAGTACTTC. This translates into CSARGQGIAFEQYF.

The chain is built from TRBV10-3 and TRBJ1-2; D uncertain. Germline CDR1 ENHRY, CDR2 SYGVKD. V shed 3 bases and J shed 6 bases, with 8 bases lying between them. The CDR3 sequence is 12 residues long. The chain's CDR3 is CAISEVLDGYTF. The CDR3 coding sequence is TGTGCCATCAGTGAAGTTTTAGATGGCTACACCTTC.

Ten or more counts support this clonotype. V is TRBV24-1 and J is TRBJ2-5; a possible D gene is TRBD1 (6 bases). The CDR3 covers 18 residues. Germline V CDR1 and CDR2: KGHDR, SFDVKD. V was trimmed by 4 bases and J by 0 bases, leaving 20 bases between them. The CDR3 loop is CATSDPSPLTGNQETQYF. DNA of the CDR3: TGTGCCACCAGTGACCCGTCCCCCCTTACAGGGAACCAAGAGACCCAGTACTTC.

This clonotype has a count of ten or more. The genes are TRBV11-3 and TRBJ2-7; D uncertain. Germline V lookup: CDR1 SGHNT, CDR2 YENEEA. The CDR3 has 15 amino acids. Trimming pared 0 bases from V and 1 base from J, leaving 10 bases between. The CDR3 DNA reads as TGTGCCAGCAGCTTAGAGAAGGCACTGTCCTACGAGCAGTACTTC. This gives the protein CASSLEKALSYEQYF.

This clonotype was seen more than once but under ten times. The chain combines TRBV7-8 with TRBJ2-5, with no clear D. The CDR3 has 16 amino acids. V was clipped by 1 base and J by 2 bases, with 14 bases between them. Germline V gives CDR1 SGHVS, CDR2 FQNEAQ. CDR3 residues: CASSLERRARQETQYF. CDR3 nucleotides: TGTGCCAGCAGCTTAGAGCGAAGGGCCAGACAAGAGACCCAGTACTTC.

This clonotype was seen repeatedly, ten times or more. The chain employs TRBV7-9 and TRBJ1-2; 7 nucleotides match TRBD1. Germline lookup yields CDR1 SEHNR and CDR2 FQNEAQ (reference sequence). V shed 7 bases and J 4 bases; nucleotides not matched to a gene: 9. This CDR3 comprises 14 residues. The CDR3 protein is CASNDRETGYGYTF. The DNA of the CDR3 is TGTGCCAGCAACGACAGGGAGACAGGCTATGGCTACACCTTC.

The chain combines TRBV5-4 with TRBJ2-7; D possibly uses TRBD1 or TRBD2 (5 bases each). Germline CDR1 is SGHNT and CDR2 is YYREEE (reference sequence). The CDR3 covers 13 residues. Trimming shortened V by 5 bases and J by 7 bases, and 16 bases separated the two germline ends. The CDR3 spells CASRPRGSQEQYF. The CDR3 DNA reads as TGTGCCAGCAGGCCCCGGGGCTCGCAGGAGCAGTACTTC.

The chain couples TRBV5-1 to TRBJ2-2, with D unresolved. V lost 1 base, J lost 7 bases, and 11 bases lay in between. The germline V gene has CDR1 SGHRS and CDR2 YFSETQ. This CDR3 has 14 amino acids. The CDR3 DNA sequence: TGCGCCAGCAGCTTGTTCGGATCTGGCGGGGAGCTGTTTTTT. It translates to CASSLFGSGGELFF.

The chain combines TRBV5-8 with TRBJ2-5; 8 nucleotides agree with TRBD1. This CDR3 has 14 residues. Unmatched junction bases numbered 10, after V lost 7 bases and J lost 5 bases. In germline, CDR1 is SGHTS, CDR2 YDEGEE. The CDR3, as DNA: TGTGCCAGCCGTCCAGGGGGCCGGGGGGAGACCCAGTACTTC. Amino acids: CASRPGGRGETQYF.

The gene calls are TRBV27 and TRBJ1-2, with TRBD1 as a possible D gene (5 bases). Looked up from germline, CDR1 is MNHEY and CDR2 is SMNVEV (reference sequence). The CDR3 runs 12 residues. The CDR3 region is CAVQGPNYGYTF. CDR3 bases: TGTGCGGTGCAGGGCCCTAACTATGGCTACACCTTC.

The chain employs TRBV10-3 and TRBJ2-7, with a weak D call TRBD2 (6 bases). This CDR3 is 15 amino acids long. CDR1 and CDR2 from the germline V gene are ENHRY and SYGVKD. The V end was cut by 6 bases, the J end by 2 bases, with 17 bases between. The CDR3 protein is CAIRDFGGETYEQYF. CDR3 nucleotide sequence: TGTGCCATCAGGGACTTCGGCGGGGAGACCTACGAGCAGTACTTC.

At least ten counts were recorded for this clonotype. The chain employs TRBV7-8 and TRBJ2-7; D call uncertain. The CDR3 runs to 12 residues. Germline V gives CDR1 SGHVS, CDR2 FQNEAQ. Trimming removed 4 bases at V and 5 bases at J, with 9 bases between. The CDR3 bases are TGTGCCAGCAGCTCAGACAAGGACGAGCAGTACTTC. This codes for CASSSDKDEQYF.

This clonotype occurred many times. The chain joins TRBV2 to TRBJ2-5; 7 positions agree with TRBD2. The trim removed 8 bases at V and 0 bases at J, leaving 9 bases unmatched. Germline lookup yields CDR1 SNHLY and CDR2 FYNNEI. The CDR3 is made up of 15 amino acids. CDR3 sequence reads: CASAGVNSYQETQYF. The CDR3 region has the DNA TGTGCCAGCGCGGGGGTAAACTCGTACCAAGAGACCCAGTACTTC.

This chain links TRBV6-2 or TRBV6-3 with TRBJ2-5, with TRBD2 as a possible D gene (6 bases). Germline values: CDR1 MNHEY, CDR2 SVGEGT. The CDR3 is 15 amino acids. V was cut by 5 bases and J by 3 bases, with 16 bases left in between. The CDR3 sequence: CASSTSGTGEETQYF. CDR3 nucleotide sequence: TGTGCCAGCAGTACCTCCGGGACGGGAGAAGAGACCCAGTACTTC.

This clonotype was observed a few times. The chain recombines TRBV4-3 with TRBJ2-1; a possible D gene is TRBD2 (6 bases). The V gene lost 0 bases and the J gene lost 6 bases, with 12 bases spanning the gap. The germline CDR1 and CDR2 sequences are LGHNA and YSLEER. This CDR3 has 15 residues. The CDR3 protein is CASSQDLGLGNEQFF. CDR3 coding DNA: TGCGCCAGCAGCCAAGATTTGGGACTTGGCAATGAGCAGTTCTTC.

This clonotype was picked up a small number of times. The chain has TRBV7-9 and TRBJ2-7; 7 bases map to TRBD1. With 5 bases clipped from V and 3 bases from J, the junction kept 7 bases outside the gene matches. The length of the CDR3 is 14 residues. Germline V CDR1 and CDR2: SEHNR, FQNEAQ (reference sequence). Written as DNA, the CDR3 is TGTGCCAGCAGCGCCCGGGACAGTGGCTACGAGCAGTACTTC. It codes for CASSARDSGYEQYF. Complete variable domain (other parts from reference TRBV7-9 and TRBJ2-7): DTGVSQNPRHKITKRGQNVTFRCDPISEHNRLYWYRQTLGQGPEFLTYFQNEAQLEKSRLLSDRFSAERPKGSFSTLEIQRTEQGDSAMYLCASSARDSGYEQYFGPGTRLTVT.

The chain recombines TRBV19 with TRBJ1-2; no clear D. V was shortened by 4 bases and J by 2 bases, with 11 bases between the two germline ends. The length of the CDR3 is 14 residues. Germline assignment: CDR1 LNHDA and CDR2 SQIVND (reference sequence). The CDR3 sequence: CASSTQAYNYGYTF. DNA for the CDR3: TGTGCCAGTAGTACTCAGGCATACAACTATGGCTACACCTTC. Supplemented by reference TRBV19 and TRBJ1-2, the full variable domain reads DGGITQSPKYLFRKEGQNVTLSCEQNLNHDAMYWYRQDPGQGLRLIYYSQIVNDFQKGDIAEGYSVSREKKESFPLTVTSAQKNPTAFYLCASSTQAYNYGYTFGSGTRLTVV.

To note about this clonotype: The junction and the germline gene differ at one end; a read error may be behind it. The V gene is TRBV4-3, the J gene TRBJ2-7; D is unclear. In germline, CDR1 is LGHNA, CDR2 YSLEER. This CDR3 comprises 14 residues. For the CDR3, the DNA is TGCGCCAGCAGCCAAGGTCCCCACTCCTACGAGCCGTACTTC. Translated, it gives CASSQGPHSYEPYF.

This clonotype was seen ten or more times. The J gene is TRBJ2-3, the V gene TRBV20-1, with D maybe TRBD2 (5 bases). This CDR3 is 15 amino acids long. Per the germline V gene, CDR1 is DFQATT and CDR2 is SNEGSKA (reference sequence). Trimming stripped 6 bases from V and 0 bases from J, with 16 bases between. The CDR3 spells CSAVVGSHSTDTQYF. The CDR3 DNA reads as TGCAGTGCCGTCGTAGGGAGTCATAGCACAGATACGCAGTATTTT.

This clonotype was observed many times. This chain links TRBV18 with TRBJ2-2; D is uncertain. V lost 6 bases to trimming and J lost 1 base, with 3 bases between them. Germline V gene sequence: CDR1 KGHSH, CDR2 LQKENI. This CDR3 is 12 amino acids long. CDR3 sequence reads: CASSLNTGELFF. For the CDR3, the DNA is TGTGCCAGCTCCCTGAACACCGGGGAGCTGTTTTTT.

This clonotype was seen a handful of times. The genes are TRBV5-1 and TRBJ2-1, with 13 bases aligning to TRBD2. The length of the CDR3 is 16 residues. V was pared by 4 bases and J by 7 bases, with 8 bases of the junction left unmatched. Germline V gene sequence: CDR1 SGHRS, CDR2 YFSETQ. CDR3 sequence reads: CASSVGTSGAFNEQFF. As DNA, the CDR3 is TGCGCCAGCAGCGTGGGGACTAGCGGGGCCTTTAATGAGCAGTTCTTC.

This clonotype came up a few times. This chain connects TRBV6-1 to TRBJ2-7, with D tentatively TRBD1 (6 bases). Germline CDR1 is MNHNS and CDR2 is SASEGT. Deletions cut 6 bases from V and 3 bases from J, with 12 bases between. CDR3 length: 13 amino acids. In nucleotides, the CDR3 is TGTGCCAGCAGGTCCGGACAGTTCTACGAGCAGTACTTC. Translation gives CASRSGQFYEQYF.

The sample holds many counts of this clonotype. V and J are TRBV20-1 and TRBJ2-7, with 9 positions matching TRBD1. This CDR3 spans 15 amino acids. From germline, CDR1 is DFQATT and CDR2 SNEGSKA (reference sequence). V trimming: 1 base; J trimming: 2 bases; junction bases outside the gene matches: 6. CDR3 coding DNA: TGCAGTGCTAGAGCGTCGGGACAGGGAGCCTACGAGCAGTACTTC. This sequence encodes CSARASGQGAYEQYF.

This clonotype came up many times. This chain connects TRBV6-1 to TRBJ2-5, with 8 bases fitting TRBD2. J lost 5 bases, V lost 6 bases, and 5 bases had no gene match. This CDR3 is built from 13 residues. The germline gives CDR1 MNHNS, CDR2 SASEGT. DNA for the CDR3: TGTGCCAGCAGACGGGGGGGCCGGGAGACCCAGTACTTC. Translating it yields CASRRGGRETQYF.

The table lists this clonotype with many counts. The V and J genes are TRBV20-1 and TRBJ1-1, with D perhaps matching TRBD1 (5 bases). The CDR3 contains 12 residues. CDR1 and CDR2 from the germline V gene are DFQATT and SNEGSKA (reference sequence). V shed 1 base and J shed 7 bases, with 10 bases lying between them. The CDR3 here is CSARGGTLEAFF. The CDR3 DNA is TGCAGTGCTAGAGGGGGGACGCTTGAAGCTTTCTTT.

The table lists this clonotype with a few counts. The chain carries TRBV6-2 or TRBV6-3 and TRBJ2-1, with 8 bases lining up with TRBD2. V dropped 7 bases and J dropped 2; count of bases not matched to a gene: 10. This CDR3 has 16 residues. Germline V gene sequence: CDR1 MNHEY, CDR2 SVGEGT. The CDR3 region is CASTKPGGRAYNEQFF. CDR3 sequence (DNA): TGTGCCAGCACCAAACCGGGGGGGCGAGCCTACAATGAGCAGTTCTTC.

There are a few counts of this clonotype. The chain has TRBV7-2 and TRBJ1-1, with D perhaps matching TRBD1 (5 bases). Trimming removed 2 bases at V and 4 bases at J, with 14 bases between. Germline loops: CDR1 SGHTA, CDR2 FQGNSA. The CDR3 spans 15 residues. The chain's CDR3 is CASSLPRGIGTEAFF. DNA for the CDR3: TGTGCCAGCAGCTTACCCCGGGGGATCGGCACTGAAGCTTTCTTT.